Below, 5 T cell receptor beta chains from the same sample are listed, as sequenced in a study of control samples from healthy donors and cancer patients. Clones were read by immunoSEQ multiplex PCR, and TCRdb kept only the in-frame ones, dropping some. The sample lists some 160,000 clones, roughly 90% occurring once. The sequenced sample consisted of blood. The receptors were sampled from a man in his thirties or forties in good health.

The table lists this clone with a few counts. The chain uses TRBV11-3 and TRBJ2-1; TRBD2 is a possible D gene (7 bases). Trimming shortened V by 8 bases and J by 7 bases, and 15 bases separated the two germline ends. This CDR3 region has 13 residues. Germline V gene lookup returns CDR1 SGHNT and CDR2 YENEEA. The CDR3 DNA follows: TGTGCCAGCCGAGGGGGAGGGCATAATGAGCAGTTCTTC. As protein: CASRGGGHNEQFF. The whole variable domain, remainder taken from reference TRBV11-3 and TRBJ2-1, is EAGVVQSPRYKIIEKKQPVAFWCNPISGHNTLYWYLQNLGQGPELLIRYENEEAVDDSQLPKDRFSAERLKGVDSTLKIQPAELGDSAVYLCASRGGGHNEQFFGPGTRLTVL.

This chain joins TRBV7-9 and TRBJ1-1, with D unclear. Germline CDR1 and CDR2: SEHNR and FQNEAQ (reference sequence). The V gene lost 6 bases and the J gene lost 8 bases, with 13 bases spanning the gap. The CDR3 runs to 12 residues. The CDR3 loop is CASSGAWAEAFF. In nucleotides, the CDR3 is TGTGCCAGCAGTGGAGCCTGGGCAGAAGCTTTCTTT.

Only one count was recorded for this clone. The chain joins TRBV4-2 to TRBJ1-5, with 7 bases fitting TRBD1. The CDR3 loop spans 16 amino acids. Germline loops: CDR1 LGHNA, CDR2 YNFKEQ. J gave up 1 base and V 4 bases, and 7 bases lay outside the gene matches. In DNA form, the CDR3 reads TGTGCCAGCAGCCTGGGGGCGGGACAGAGCAATCAGCCCCAGCATTTT. Protein: CASSLGAGQSNQPQHF.

The chain joins TRBV19 to TRBJ2-5; D unresolved. With 3 bases removed from V and 5 bases from J, the gap between germline ends came to 10 bases. CDR1 is LNHDA, CDR2 SQIVND, per germline (reference sequence). This CDR3 is built from 13 residues. The CDR3 region is CASSIRSRETQYF. Here the CDR3 DNA reads TGTGCCAGTAGTATCCGGTCCCGGGAGACCCAGTACTTC. Variable domain in full (rest from reference TRBV19 and TRBJ2-5): DGGITQSPKYLFRKEGQNVTLSCEQNLNHDAMYWYRQDPGQGLRLIYYSQIVNDFQKGDIAEGYSVSREKKESFPLTVTSAQKNPTAFYLCASSIRSRETQYFGPGTRLLVL.

V gene TRBV6-5 combines with J gene TRBJ2-2; D assignment may be TRBD1 or TRBD2 (5 bases each). Per germline, CDR1 MNHEY and CDR2 SVGAGI. V was shortened by 6 bases and J by 2 bases, with 13 bases between the two germline ends. The CDR3 consists of 15 residues. In DNA form, the CDR3 reads TGTGCCAGCAGCCCAAGGGACGGCAACACCGGGGAGCTGTTTTTT. It yields the protein CASSPRDGNTGELFF.